Listed below are T cell receptor beta chains from one sample, sequenced in a study of CD8 T cells in Susac syndrome. TCRdb redid the calling of the immunoSEQ multiplex PCR reads with MiXCR, one entry per CDR3 protein. The profile shows about 130,000 distinct CDR3 sequences, nearly 95% of them singletons. Material for sequencing was CD4+ T cells from PBMCs. The receptors shown here come from a human donor in good health. Each CDR3 is given with its conserved first and last residue. A D gene is named only where the DNA matches it firmly. Clone size is stated in some rows and not others, as once, few, many or a class when expanded.

j_gene: TRBJ1-1
d_gene: TRBD1
v_gene: TRBV7-9
abundance: .
CDR3aa: CASRQQGPWTEAFF
CDR3nt: TGTGCCAGCAGGCAACAGGGGCCGTGGACTGAAGCTTTCTTT

j_gene: TRBJ2-7
d_gene: .
v_gene: TRBV30
abundance: .
CDR3aa: CAWSVSGEQYF
CDR3nt: TGTGCCTGGAGTGTATCGGGAGAGCAGTACTTC

j_gene: TRBJ2-2
d_gene: .
v_gene: TRBV3-1
abundance: .
CDR3aa: CASSREVGPGGELFF
CDR3nt: TGTGCCAGCAGCCGAGAGGTAGGGCCCGGCGGGGAGCTGTTTTTT

j_gene: TRBJ2-7
d_gene: .
v_gene: TRBV14
abundance: .
CDR3aa: CASSPRVPGATYEQYF
CDR3nt: TGTGCCAGCAGCCCAAGGGTACCGGGAGCTACCTACGAGCAGTACTTC

j_gene: TRBJ2-7
d_gene: TRBD1
v_gene: TRBV3-1
abundance: .
CDR3aa: CASRQYGTGGSNEQYF
CDR3nt: TGTGCCAGCAGACAATACGGGACAGGGGGATCCAACGAGCAGTACTTC

j_gene: TRBJ2-2
d_gene: .
v_gene: TRBV24-1
abundance: .
CDR3aa: CATSDLLWGDTGELFF
CDR3nt: TGTGCCACCAGTGATTTGCTTTGGGGGGACACCGGGGAGCTGTTTTTT

j_gene: TRBJ2-4
d_gene: .
v_gene: TRBV29-1
abundance: once
CDR3aa: CSVVDDLAKNIQYF
CDR3nt: TGCAGCGTTGTGGATGACCTAGCCAAAAACATTCAGTACTTC

j_gene: TRBJ2-6
d_gene: .
v_gene: TRBV9
abundance: .
CDR3aa: CASSVHSGANVLTF
CDR3nt: TGTGCCAGCAGCGTCCACTCTGGGGCCAACGTCCTGACTTTC

j_gene: TRBJ2-7
d_gene: TRBD2
v_gene: TRBV15
abundance: .
CDR3aa: CATSRGTSGAYEQYF
CDR3nt: TGTGCCACCAGCAGAGGTACTAGCGGGGCCTACGAGCAGTACTTC

j_gene: TRBJ2-2
d_gene: .
v_gene: TRBV28
abundance: .
CDR3aa: CASSQIPPNTGELFF
CDR3nt: TGTGCCAGCAGCCAAATACCACCGAACACCGGGGAGCTGTTTTTT

j_gene: TRBJ2-7
d_gene: .
v_gene: TRBV3-1
abundance: .
CDR3aa: CASSQPHRVEQYF
CDR3nt: TGTGCCAGCAGCCAACCCCACAGGGTCGAGCAGTACTTC

j_gene: TRBJ1-2
d_gene: .
v_gene: TRBV6-5
abundance: few
CDR3aa: CASSSQGNYGYTF
CDR3nt: TGTGCCAGCAGTTCTCAGGGAAACTATGGCTACACCTTC

j_gene: TRBJ1-5
d_gene: .
v_gene: TRBV5-6
abundance: .
CDR3aa: CASNPCGRPQHF
CDR3nt: TGTGCCAGCAACCCCTGCGGACGGCCCCAGCATTTT

j_gene: TRBJ2-1
d_gene: .
v_gene: TRBV14
abundance: .
CDR3aa: CASSHGGPRNEQFF
CDR3nt: TGTGCCAGCAGCCATGGAGGGCCTAGAAATGAGCAGTTCTTC

j_gene: TRBJ2-7
d_gene: .
v_gene: TRBV24-1
abundance: .
CDR3aa: CATSDGSYEQYF
CDR3nt: TGTGCCACCAGTGACGGATCCTACGAGCAGTACTTC

j_gene: TRBJ2-3
d_gene: TRBD2
v_gene: TRBV12-3/TRBV12-4
abundance: .
CDR3aa: CASSFTSADTQYF
CDR3nt: TGTGCCAGCAGTTTTACTAGCGCAGATACGCAGTATTTT

j_gene: TRBJ2-7
d_gene: .
v_gene: TRBV29-1
abundance: .
CDR3aa: CSVGRGASGEQYF
CDR3nt: TGCAGCGTTGGACGGGGGGCGTCGGGCGAGCAGTACTTC

j_gene: TRBJ1-2
d_gene: .
v_gene: TRBV27
abundance: .
CDR3aa: CASRQAGNYGYTF
CDR3nt: TGTGCCAGCAGACAGGCAGGGAACTATGGCTACACCTTC

j_gene: TRBJ2-7
d_gene: .
v_gene: TRBV9
abundance: .
CDR3aa: CASSATPGYEQYF
CDR3nt: TGTGCCAGCAGCGCAACCCCCGGGTACGAGCAGTACTTC

j_gene: TRBJ2-2
d_gene: .
v_gene: TRBV12-3/TRBV12-4
abundance: .
CDR3aa: CASSSRGRSTGELFF
CDR3nt: TGTGCCAGCAGTTCCCGTGGCAGAAGCACCGGGGAGCTGTTTTTT

j_gene: TRBJ2-1
d_gene: .
v_gene: TRBV3-1
abundance: .
CDR3aa: CASSQDSRINEQFF
CDR3nt: TGTGCCAGCAGCCAAGATTCTAGAATAAATGAGCAGTTCTTC

j_gene: TRBJ2-7
d_gene: .
v_gene: TRBV3-1
abundance: .
CDR3aa: CASSQGMGASYEQYF
CDR3nt: TGTGCCAGCAGCCAAGGGATGGGGGCATCCTACGAGCAGTACTTC

j_gene: TRBJ2-1
d_gene: TRBD2
v_gene: TRBV2
abundance: .
CDR3aa: CASSSRLAGGLQQFF
CDR3nt: TGTGCCAGCAGTTCTCGACTAGCGGGAGGGCTTCAACAGTTCTTC

j_gene: TRBJ2-3
d_gene: TRBD2
v_gene: TRBV7-2
abundance: .
CDR3aa: CASRLAFSTDTQYF
CDR3nt: TGTGCCAGCAGACTAGCGTTTAGCACAGATACGCAGTATTTT

j_gene: TRBJ1-1
d_gene: TRBD1
v_gene: TRBV7-2
abundance: .
CDR3aa: CASSLGGTGGSEAFF
CDR3nt: TGTGCCAGCAGCTTAGGAGGGACAGGAGGCTCTGAAGCTTTCTTT

j_gene: TRBJ2-5
d_gene: .
v_gene: TRBV7-6
abundance: .
CDR3aa: CASSLSGIGSETQYF
CDR3nt: TGTGCCAGCAGCTTAAGTGGGATAGGGTCGGAGACCCAGTACTTC

j_gene: TRBJ1-4
d_gene: .
v_gene: TRBV2
abundance: .
CDR3aa: CASSATGRNEKLFF
CDR3nt: TGTGCCAGCAGTGCGACAGGCCGGAATGAAAAACTGTTTTTT

j_gene: TRBJ2-5
d_gene: .
v_gene: TRBV19
abundance: .
CDR3aa: CASSIRLEAETQYF
CDR3nt: TGTGCCAGTAGTATTAGGTTGGAGGCGGAGACCCAGTACTTC

j_gene: TRBJ1-3
d_gene: TRBD1
v_gene: TRBV27
abundance: .
CDR3aa: CASSSYSGTGATIYF
CDR3nt: TGTGCCAGCAGTTCCTATTCCGGGACAGGGGCCACCATATATTTT

j_gene: TRBJ1-5
d_gene: .
v_gene: TRBV20-1
abundance: .
CDR3aa: CSARSGVNNQPQHF
CDR3nt: TGCAGTGCTAGATCTGGGGTCAACAATCAGCCCCAGCATTTT

j_gene: TRBJ2-7
d_gene: TRBD1
v_gene: TRBV19
abundance: .
CDR3aa: CASSIGTGSGEQYF
CDR3nt: TGTGCCAGTAGTATTGGGACAGGGTCCGGCGAGCAGTACTTC

j_gene: TRBJ2-5
d_gene: TRBD2
v_gene: TRBV20-1
abundance: .
CDR3aa: CSARPSGSRVVGVETQYF
CDR3nt: TGCAGTGCTAGACCTAGCGGGAGTCGAGTAGTAGGGGTGGAGACCCAGTACTTC

j_gene: TRBJ2-5
d_gene: .
v_gene: TRBV7-2
abundance: few
CDR3aa: CASSLAGFGETQYF
CDR3nt: TGTGCCAGCAGCTTAGCGGGATTTGGGGAGACCCAGTACTTC

j_gene: TRBJ1-5
d_gene: TRBD1
v_gene: TRBV20-1
abundance: .
CDR3aa: CSALPGGGQPQHF
CDR3nt: TGCAGTGCTCTTCCAGGGGGAGGTCAGCCCCAGCATTTT

j_gene: TRBJ2-3
d_gene: .
v_gene: TRBV3-1
abundance: .
CDR3aa: CASSQENFRTAPTDTQYF
CDR3nt: TGTGCCAGCAGCCAAGAGAATTTCCGGACAGCCCCCACAGATACGCAGTATTTT

j_gene: TRBJ2-7
d_gene: TRBD2
v_gene: TRBV14
abundance: once
CDR3aa: CASSQGTSGRANEQYF
CDR3nt: TGTGCCAGCAGCCAAGGGACTAGCGGGAGGGCCAACGAGCAGTACTTC

j_gene: TRBJ1-2
d_gene: .
v_gene: TRBV29-1
abundance: .
CDR3aa: CSVDGSQDGYTF
CDR3nt: TGCAGCGTTGACGGCAGTCAGGATGGCTACACCTTC

j_gene: TRBJ1-5
d_gene: .
v_gene: TRBV7-9
abundance: few
CDR3aa: CASSPGANQPQHF
CDR3nt: TGTGCCAGCAGCCCTGGGGCTAATCAGCCCCAGCATTTT

j_gene: TRBJ2-1
d_gene: TRBD1
v_gene: TRBV29-1
abundance: once
CDR3aa: CSVLRGTGRNEQFF
CDR3nt: TGCAGCGTTTTAAGAGGGACAGGGCGCAATGAGCAGTTCTTC

j_gene: TRBJ2-5
d_gene: TRBD2
v_gene: TRBV5-5
abundance: .
CDR3aa: CASSLVAGLFGETQYF
CDR3nt: TGTGCCAGCAGCTTAGTAGCGGGTTTATTCGGGGAGACCCAGTACTTC

j_gene: TRBJ1-2
d_gene: .
v_gene: TRBV5-8
abundance: .
CDR3aa: CASSLDRVAHGYTF
CDR3nt: TGTGCCAGCAGCTTGGACAGGGTTGCCCATGGCTACACCTTC

j_gene: TRBJ1-5
d_gene: .
v_gene: TRBV6-2/TRBV6-3
abundance: once
CDR3aa: CASSFDPGRVNQPQHF
CDR3nt: TGTGCCAGCAGTTTCGACCCGGGACGAGTCAATCAGCCCCAGCATTTT

j_gene: TRBJ2-5
d_gene: .
v_gene: TRBV5-4
abundance: .
CDR3aa: CASSLNTGPLETQYF
CDR3nt: TGTGCCAGCAGCTTAAACACCGGGCCACTTGAGACCCAGTACTTC

j_gene: TRBJ2-5
d_gene: .
v_gene: TRBV18
abundance: .
CDR3aa: CASSPPQFQETQYF
CDR3nt: TGTGCCAGCTCGCCTCCTCAATTCCAAGAGACCCAGTACTTC

j_gene: TRBJ1-2
d_gene: TRBD1
v_gene: TRBV2
abundance: .
CDR3aa: CASRGTGPDGYTF
CDR3nt: TGTGCCAGCAGGGGGACAGGGCCCGATGGCTACACCTTC

j_gene: TRBJ2-4
d_gene: .
v_gene: TRBV4-2
abundance: .
CDR3aa: CASSYPGGTKNIQYF
CDR3nt: TGTGCCAGCAGCTATCCCGGGGGAACCAAAAACATTCAGTACTTC

j_gene: TRBJ2-7
d_gene: .
v_gene: TRBV3-1
abundance: .
CDR3aa: CASSPEGREQYF
CDR3nt: TGTGCCAGCAGCCCGGAGGGGCGGGAGCAGTACTTC

j_gene: TRBJ2-1
d_gene: TRBD2
v_gene: TRBV29-1
abundance: .
CDR3aa: CSVLLAGYNEQFF
CDR3nt: TGCAGCGTTCTACTAGCGGGTTACAATGAGCAGTTCTTC

j_gene: TRBJ2-7
d_gene: .
v_gene: TRBV7-9
abundance: .
CDR3aa: CASSFRGSSSYEQYF
CDR3nt: TGTGCCAGCAGCTTTAGAGGCAGTTCTTCCTACGAGCAGTACTTC

j_gene: TRBJ1-2
d_gene: .
v_gene: TRBV2
abundance: once
CDR3aa: CASSASNREHTF
CDR3nt: TGTGCCAGCAGTGCAAGCAACAGGGAGCACACCTTC

j_gene: TRBJ2-5
d_gene: .
v_gene: TRBV20-1
abundance: .
CDR3aa: CSARRGSQVETQYF
CDR3nt: TGCAGTGCTAGAAGGGGGAGCCAGGTAGAGACCCAGTACTTC

j_gene: TRBJ2-2
d_gene: .
v_gene: TRBV5-4
abundance: .
CDR3aa: CASSYDSFGELFF
CDR3nt: TGTGCCAGCAGCTATGACAGCTTCGGGGAGCTGTTTTTT

j_gene: TRBJ2-6
d_gene: TRBD1
v_gene: TRBV28
abundance: .
CDR3aa: CASSTDRAGANVLTF
CDR3nt: TGTGCCAGCAGTACCGACAGGGCTGGGGCCAACGTCCTGACTTTC

j_gene: TRBJ1-5
d_gene: .
v_gene: TRBV7-9
abundance: .
CDR3aa: CASSFGTAAEPQHF
CDR3nt: TGTGCCAGCAGCTTCGGGACGGCCGCCGAACCCCAGCATTTT

j_gene: TRBJ2-3
d_gene: TRBD2
v_gene: TRBV7-2
abundance: .
CDR3aa: CASSRLAGVDTQYF
CDR3nt: TGTGCCAGCAGCCGACTAGCGGGAGTGGATACGCAGTATTTT

j_gene: TRBJ2-5
d_gene: .
v_gene: TRBV2
abundance: few
CDR3aa: CASSKETQYF
CDR3nt: TGTGCCAGCAGTAAAGAGACCCAGTACTTC

j_gene: TRBJ2-5
d_gene: .
v_gene: TRBV6-1
abundance: .
CDR3aa: CASKEGWGETQYF
CDR3nt: TGTGCCAGCAAAGAGGGATGGGGGGAGACCCAGTACTTC

j_gene: TRBJ1-1
d_gene: .
v_gene: TRBV28
abundance: .
CDR3aa: CASSLLTGGAFF
CDR3nt: TGTGCCAGCAGTTTATTGACCGGCGGAGCTTTCTTT

j_gene: TRBJ1-4
d_gene: .
v_gene: TRBV7-2
abundance: .
CDR3aa: CASSPGAREKLFF
CDR3nt: TGTGCCAGCAGCCCAGGGGCTCGAGAAAAACTGTTTTTT

j_gene: TRBJ2-7
d_gene: .
v_gene: TRBV6-5
abundance: .
CDR3aa: CASSFRGATYEQYF
CDR3nt: TGTGCCAGCAGTTTTCGGGGGGCTACCTACGAGCAGTACTTC